This is a list of T cell receptor beta chains from one sample in a study of T cell responses to AZD1222 COVID-19 vaccine. Assay: immunoSEQ multiplex PCR; the TCRdb copy retains only in-frame clones and omits some. The table shows over 120,000 clones, with 92% occurring only once. The specimen comprised peripheral blood, sampled 28 days after the second AZD1222 dose. Source of these receptors: an adult who received the AZD1222 COVID-19 vaccine. The conserved cysteine and the conserved F or W are not part of the CDR3 here.

v_gene	len	j_gene	CDR3aa
TRBV3-1/TRBV3-2	11	TRBJ1-1	ASSKSGLTEAF
TRBV28	12	TRBJ2-7	ASSPRTSGLVQY
TRBV6-5	13	TRBJ1-3	ASSYGPSSGNTIY
TRBV10-3	11	TRBJ2-1	AIRPGQNNEQF
TRBV27	14	TRBJ2-1	ASSETGRGTGNEQF
TRBV5-6	14	TRBJ1-5	ASSLAGLGSNQPQH
TRBV20-1	11	TRBJ2-7	SASPGGSGEQY
TRBV4-3	13	TRBJ2-7	ASSQDRAGIYEQY
TRBV7-8	15	TRBJ1-3	ASSLASGTVSGNTIY
TRBV6-5	13	TRBJ2-3	ASSYGTSGADTQY
TRBV27	13	TRBJ1-5	ASSRKVDSNQPQH
TRBV28	14	TRBJ2-3	ASNQYPGTSTDTQY
TRBV10-3	11	TRBJ1-1	AISPELNTEAF
TRBV27	15	TRBJ2-1	ASSLSIQWPPTGEQF
TRBV11-2	12	TRBJ1-1	ASSLSVWGTEAF
TRBV27	14	TRBJ2-1	ASRRRGTSGDNEQF
TRBV14	13	TRBJ2-1	ASSQDLFGYNEQF
TRBV19	11	TRBJ1-1	ASSTGLNTEAF
TRBV19	12	TRBJ2-1	ASSSGLAGNEQF
TRBV6-5	13	TRBJ2-7	ASSRRGAFSYEQY
TRBV14	11	TRBJ1-1	ASSLGQGAEAF
TRBV19	13	TRBJ2-7	ASSTRTGRSYEQY
TRBV7-2	12	TRBJ2-1	ASSLDPSYNEQF
TRBV2	11	TRBJ1-6	ARRGSYNSPLH
TRBV3-1/TRBV3-2	9	TRBJ1-2	ASQNLYGYT
TRBV3-1/TRBV3-2	10	TRBJ2-1	ASSQVDGRQF
TRBV23-1	11	TRBJ1-5	APARQGDLPQH
TRBV14	12	TRBJ2-7	ASSQGQGAYEQY
TRBV5-4	15	TRBJ1-1	ASSLGRGTLGSTEAF
TRBV3-1/TRBV3-2	15	TRBJ1-3	ASSQARWGTGGNTIY
TRBV27	12	TRBJ2-5	ASSPADRGETQY
TRBV3-1/TRBV3-2	10	TRBJ2-1	ASSLTSSEQF
TRBV11-2	13	TRBJ1-1	ASSFSGGAGTEAF
TRBV3-1/TRBV3-2	13	TRBJ2-2	ASSQRQGGTGELF
TRBV6-6	13	TRBJ2-7	ASSYLLAETYEQY
TRBV27	11	TRBJ1-2	ASSRQGNYGYT
TRBV19	12	TRBJ1-1	ASSLIRGRGEAF
TRBV7-9	12	TRBJ2-1	ASSLLTSGNEQF
TRBV7-2	12	TRBJ1-5	ASSLAMGSQPQH
TRBV28	11	TRBJ1-4	ASEDRAGEKLF
TRBV7-2	12	TRBJ1-6	ASSGEYYNSPLH
TRBV2	11	TRBJ2-7	ASGSDLPGEQY
TRBV3-1/TRBV3-2	14	TRBJ2-2	ASSQVFGANTGELF
TRBV2	12	TRBJ1-2	ASSEARSTYGYT
TRBV10-3	13	TRBJ1-5	AIGNRGNSNQPQH
TRBV18	12	TRBJ1-5	ASSPGANSQPQH
TRBV24-1	13	TRBJ1-2	ATSDPSQGNYGYT
TRBV4-2	14	TRBJ2-7	ASSQSGTDPVVEQY
TRBV12-5	11	TRBJ1-1	ASGPDRAGEAF
TRBV7-9	14	TRBJ2-3	ASSMGQGARTDTQY
TRBV6-2/TRBV6-3	16	TRBJ1-3	ASSYGVDRAYPGNTIY
TRBV19	13	TRBJ1-6	ASRAHRVDNSPLH
TRBV6-5	11	TRBJ2-7	ASSSAGGDEQY